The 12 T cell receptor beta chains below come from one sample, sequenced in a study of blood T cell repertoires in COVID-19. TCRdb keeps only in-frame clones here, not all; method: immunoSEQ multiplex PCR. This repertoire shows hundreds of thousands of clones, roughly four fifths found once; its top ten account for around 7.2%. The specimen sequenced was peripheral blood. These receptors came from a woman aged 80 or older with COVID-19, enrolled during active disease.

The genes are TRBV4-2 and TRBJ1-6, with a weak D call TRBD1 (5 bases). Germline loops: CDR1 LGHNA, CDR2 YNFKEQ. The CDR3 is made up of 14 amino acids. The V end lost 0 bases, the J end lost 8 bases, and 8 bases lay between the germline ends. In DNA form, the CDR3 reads TGTGCCAGCAGCCAAGACAGGGATTATTCACCCCTCCACTTT. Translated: CASSQDRDYSPLHF.

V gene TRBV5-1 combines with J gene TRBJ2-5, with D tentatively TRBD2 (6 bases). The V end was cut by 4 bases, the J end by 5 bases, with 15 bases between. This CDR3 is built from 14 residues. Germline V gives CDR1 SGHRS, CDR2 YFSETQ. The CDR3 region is CASSPGPSGETQYF. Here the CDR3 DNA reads TGCGCCAGCAGCCCGGGACCAAGCGGGGAGACCCAGTACTTC.

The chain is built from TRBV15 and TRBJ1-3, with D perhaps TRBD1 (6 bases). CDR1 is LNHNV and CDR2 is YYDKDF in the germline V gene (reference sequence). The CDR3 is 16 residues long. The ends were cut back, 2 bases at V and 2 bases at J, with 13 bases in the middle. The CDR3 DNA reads TGTGCCACCAGCAGATTCCAGGGGATAGCTGGAAACACCATATATTTT. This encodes CATSRFQGIAGNTIYF.

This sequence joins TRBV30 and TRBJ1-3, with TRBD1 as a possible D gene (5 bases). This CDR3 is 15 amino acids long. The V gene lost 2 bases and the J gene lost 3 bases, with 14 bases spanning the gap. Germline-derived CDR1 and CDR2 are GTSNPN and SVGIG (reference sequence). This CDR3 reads CAWSQTGVYGNTIYF. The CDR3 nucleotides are TGTGCCTGGAGTCAAACAGGCGTCTATGGAAACACCATATATTTT.

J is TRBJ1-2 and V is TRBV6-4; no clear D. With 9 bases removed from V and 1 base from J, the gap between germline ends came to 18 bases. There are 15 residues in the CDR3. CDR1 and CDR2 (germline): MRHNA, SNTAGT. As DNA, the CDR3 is TGTGCCAGTAAGAGAGCCGCGAACGATAACTATGGCTACACCTTC. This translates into CASKRAANDNYGYTF.

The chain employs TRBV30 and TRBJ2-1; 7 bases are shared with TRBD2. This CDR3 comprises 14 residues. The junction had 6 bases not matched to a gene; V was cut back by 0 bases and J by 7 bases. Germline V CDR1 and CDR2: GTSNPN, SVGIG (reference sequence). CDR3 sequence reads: CAWSVLAGENEQFF. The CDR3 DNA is TGTGCCTGGAGTGTCCTCGCGGGAGAGAATGAGCAGTTCTTC.

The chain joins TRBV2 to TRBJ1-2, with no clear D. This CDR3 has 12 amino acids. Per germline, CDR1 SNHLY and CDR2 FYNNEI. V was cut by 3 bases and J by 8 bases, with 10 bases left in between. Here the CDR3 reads CASSEDRGGYTF. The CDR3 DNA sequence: TGTGCCAGCAGTGAGGACCGAGGGGGCTACACCTTC.

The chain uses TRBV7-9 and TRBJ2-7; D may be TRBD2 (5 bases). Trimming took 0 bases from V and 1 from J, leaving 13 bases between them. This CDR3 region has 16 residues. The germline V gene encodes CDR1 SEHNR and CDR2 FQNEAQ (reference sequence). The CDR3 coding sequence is TGTGCCAGCAGCTTAGCGCTGAGGTCGGGATCCTACGAGCAGTACTTC. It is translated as CASSLALRSGSYEQYF.

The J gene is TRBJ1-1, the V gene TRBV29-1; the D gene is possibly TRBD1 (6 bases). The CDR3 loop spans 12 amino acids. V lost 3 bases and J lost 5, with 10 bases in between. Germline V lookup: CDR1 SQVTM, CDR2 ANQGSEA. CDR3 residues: CSVESRGTEAFF. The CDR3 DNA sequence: TGCAGCGTTGAGAGCAGGGGTACTGAAGCTTTCTTT.

For the CDR3, the DNA is TGTGCCAGTTTTTCGACTAGCGGGAGCCACGAGCAGTACTTC. This gives the protein CASFSTSGSHEQYF. V is TRBV19 and J is TRBJ2-7; 12 bases are a match to TRBD2. The ends lost 8 bases at V and 5 bases at J; junction bases unmatched: 7. The CDR3 runs 14 residues. Germline-derived CDR1 and CDR2 are LNHDA and SQIVND (reference sequence).

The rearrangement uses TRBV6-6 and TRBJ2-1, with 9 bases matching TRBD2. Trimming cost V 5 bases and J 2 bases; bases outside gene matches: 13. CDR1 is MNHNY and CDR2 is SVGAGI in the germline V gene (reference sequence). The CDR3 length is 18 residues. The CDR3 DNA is TGTGCCAGCAGTCGGGGTACTCTTAGCGGGAGCGCCTACAATGAGCAGTTCTTC. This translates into CASSRGTLSGSAYNEQFF.

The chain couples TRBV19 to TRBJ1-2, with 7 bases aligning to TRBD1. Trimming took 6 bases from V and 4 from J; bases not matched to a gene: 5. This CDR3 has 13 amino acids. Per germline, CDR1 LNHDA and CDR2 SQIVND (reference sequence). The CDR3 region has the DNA TGTGCCAGTAGGACAGACAGGGCCTATGGCTACACCTTC. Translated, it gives CASRTDRAYGYTF.